The following is a T cell receptor (beta chain) sequence with its context. What it recognizes is unknown. This record comes from a study of shared clonotypes between healthy human individuals. The overall study: The study drew on two women and a few men aged 18 to 49 as donors.

Naive CD8 cells, CD45RO-negative and positively selected for CCR7, excluded terminally differentiated effector memory CD45RA+ cells. Those who donated, Caucasian adults without exception, all lived in Nashville, Tennessee. General study findings and limits: Sequencing depth was expected to influence donor clonotype sharing.

Germline loops: CDR1 SGHDT, CDR2 YYEEEE. V gave up 0 bases and J gave up 6 bases; unmatched junction bases: 8. The CDR3 totals 15 residues. Researchers ran the assay at a deep level. The data were produced by immunoSEQ multiplex PCR, yet TCRdb's version contains in-frame clones alone and is incomplete. The data hold around 580,000 clones, with 95% to 98% observed a single time. The receptor was isolated from a man aged 25 to 40 in good health. V is TRBV5-6 and J is TRBJ2-7; 8 bases line up with TRBD1. Sequencing was done on a sample of naive CD8+ T cells sorted from blood. CDR3 loop: CASSLDPGGRGEQYF. The CDR3 nucleotides are TGTGCCAGCAGCTTGGATCCAGGGGGCAGGGGCGAGCAGTACTTC.